This TCR beta chain is drawn from a study of a mutant IDH1 vaccine in newly diagnosed glioma. As regards this clone: Antigen specificity is unknown.

As for time point: week 35, safety follow-up. A 20-mer mutant IDH1 peptide at 300 ug was injected subcutaneously with topical imiquimod. V dropped 3 bases and J dropped 0 bases, with 16 bases sitting between them. CDR3 length: 17 amino acids. Looked up from germline, CDR1 is SGHDT and CDR2 is YYEEEE. The table came from immunoSEQ multiplex PCR; TCRdb's copy has only in-frame clones and leaves some out. The table shows 50,000 to 65,000 clones, with about nine tenths occurring only once. The sequence derives from a man aged 35 to 55 with glioma. The source material was PBMCs, sampled from a glioma patient whose treatment included an IDH1 peptide vaccine. This sequence joins TRBV5-6 and TRBJ1-5; the D is unclear. The CDR3 protein is CASSSLGHTASNQPQHF. CDR3 in DNA: TGTGCCAGCAGCTCGCTGGGCCATACAGCTAGCAATCAGCCCCAGCATTTT.